These 2 T cell receptor beta chains share one sample of origin, sequenced in a study of blood T cell repertoires in COVID-19. Profiling relied on immunoSEQ multiplex PCR, and the TCRdb table lists in-frame clones only, not all of them. Here the sample spans fewer than 130,000 clones, approximately 80% being singletons. The sample consisted of peripheral blood. The receptors were sampled from a woman in her fifties or sixties with acute or convalescent COVID-19.

This clone was recorded once. V is TRBV5-4 and J is TRBJ1-4; TRBD1 aligns across 7 bases. This CDR3 has 15 amino acids. Germline CDR1 SGHNT, CDR2 YYREEE (reference sequence). V lost 4 bases and J lost 4; bases outside the gene matches: 7. The CDR3: CASSHPGQSNEKLFF. The CDR3 nucleotides are TGTGCCAGCAGCCACCCGGGACAGAGTAATGAAAAACTGTTTTTT.

The chain couples TRBV7-3 to TRBJ2-4; 7 positions match TRBD2. Trimming at V came to 5 bases and at J to 6 bases, leaving 7 bases not matched to a gene. The CDR3 covers 14 residues. Germline CDR1 is SGHTA and CDR2 is FQGTGA. This CDR3 is CASSLRGEGNIQYF. The CDR3 DNA is TGTGCCAGCAGCCTCCGGGGGGAAGGAAACATTCAGTACTTC.